This T cell receptor beta chain was found in a study of glioma-infiltrating T cells. Study-level information: Low-grade gliomas were grade II; glioblastomas were grade IV at initial diagnosis. Dexamethasone exposure before glioma surgery was limited to six or fewer days. General study points: Gliomas, especially low-grade, showed above-expected tissue-blood divergence; non-neoplastic patients showed below.

This clonotype has a count of ten or more. Its target is not known. Trimming cost V 4 bases and J 2 bases; bases outside gene matches: 5. The germline gives CDR1 MNHEY, CDR2 SMNVEV (reference sequence). The CDR3 is 16 amino acids. Using RNA template, CDR3s of TCR alpha and beta were amplified with iRepertoire arm-PCR. For one-step reverse transcription and amplification, roughly 100-400 ng of tissue mRNA or PBMC total RNA was used. TCRdb fed the multiplex PCR reads into MiXCR, producing one record per CDR3 protein. The table has roughly 350,000 distinct CDR3 sequences, roughly two fifths seen once; the top ten hold about 12%.

Input material: glioma tissue, nonneoplastic brain tissue, or PBMCs (not recorded which). This TCR was recovered from a human donor with low-grade glioma or glioblastoma, undergoing nonglioma brain surgery, or in good health (not recorded which). The V and J genes are TRBV27 and TRBJ2-1; TRBD2 matches at 10 bases. This chain's CDR3 is CASSSAGGNAYNEQFF. The CDR3 bases are TGTGCCAGCAGTTCAGCGGGAGGGAATGCCTACAATGAGCAGTTCTTC.